This T cell receptor (beta chain) comes out of a study of OX40 agonist ivuxolimab in advanced cancers. Measured with immunoSEQ multiplex PCR; TCRdb has only the in-frame clones, and not every one. The sample gives 15,000 to 25,000 clones, approximately 88% of which show up once; roughly 50% is in the top ten. CDR3 size: 12 residues. Germline-derived CDR1 and CDR2 are SGHAT and FQNNGV. Trimming removed 4 bases from V and 1 base from J, with 4 bases in between. The sample here was CD4+ or CD8+ T cells sorted from blood, taken in a trial of the OX40 agonist ivuxolimab. V gene TRBV11-2 combines with J gene TRBJ1-1; D is ambiguous. The sequence was collected from an adult with an advanced solid tumor such as melanoma, head and neck, liver or kidney cancer. CDR3 sequence: CASSSENTEAFF. CDR3 DNA sequence: TGTGCCAGCAGCTCAGAGAACACTGAAGCTTTCTTT.